This T cell receptor beta chain was sequenced in a study of lymphopenia after photon versus proton radiotherapy. The repertoire was sequenced with immunoSEQ multiplex PCR; TCRdb's copy has only in-frame clones and lacks some. The table has 65,000 to 85,000 clones, around 92% seen once. Germline trimming cut 3 bases from V and 1 base from J; bases unmatched to any gene: 18. CDR3 length: 20 amino acids. Germline V lookup: CDR1 SGHNT, CDR2 YYREEE (reference sequence). As concerns this clone: Antigen: not known.

Study-wide findings and caveats: Under photons, naive T cells and diversity fell while effector/memory populations rose. A bigger post-nadir fall in TCR diversity correlated inversely with survival time in deceased patients. After the lymphocyte nadir, photon-treated repertoires showed oligoclonal expansion, especially of CD8+ Temra cells. Only patients who died were analyzed for survival; proton advantage is unproven.

This specimen was peripheral blood, taken from a patient treated with photon-based radiotherapy. The TCR originated in a woman in her 40s with cholangiocarcinoma. This sequence joins TRBV5-4 and TRBJ2-5, with 10 bases matching TRBD2. CDR3 coding DNA: TGTGCCAGCAGCTCCGGGGGGCTAGCGGGGGCCCTCCGACGCCAAGAGACCCAGTACTTC. Its protein is CASSSGGLAGALRRQETQYF.